This TCR beta chain was captured by sequencing in a study of CD8 T cells in ankylosing spondylitis. Findings and limits, study-wide: Disease-linked clones proved CD8+ and comparatively uncommon in peripheral blood. Reportedly, significant enrichment of disease-linked clones occurred in matched ankylosing spondylitis synovial fluid.

This clonotype was detected only a few times. Antigen specificity is unknown. TCRdb reprocessed the 5' RACE reads via MiXCR and lists one record per CDR3 protein. The sample consists of 150,000 to 200,000 distinct CDR3 sequences, more than 9% of them appearing once. Germline CDR1 is SGHRS and CDR2 is YFSETQ. The CDR3 length is 18 residues. The junction had 12 bases not matched to a gene; V was cut back by 1 base and J by 3 bases. Sequencing used blood, either unsorted or a sorted T cell fraction (not recorded which). The chain recombines TRBV5-1 with TRBJ2-3, with TRBD1 identical over 9 bases. This TCR was sampled from a male donor with ankylosing spondylitis or in good health (not recorded which). The chain's CDR3 is CASSLRTGGTGNTDTQYF. The CDR3 coding sequence is TGCGCCAGCAGCTTGCGAACTGGGGGGACAGGGAATACAGATACGCAGTATTTT.